Given below is one TCR beta chain in context. Assay used: immunoSEQ multiplex PCR; TCRdb lists only in-frame clones, some missing. Of about 26,000 clones in the sample, around 90% were seen once. These data are taken from a study of blood T cell repertoires in COVID-19. The TCR sequence derives from a human donor in a cohort sampled during active COVID-19. The source material was peripheral blood.

The CDR3 DNA is TGTGCCAGCAGTTTTTCGACACTCAATGAGCAGTTCTTC. Amino acid sequence: CASSFSTLNEQFF. The V call is TRBV27, the J call TRBJ2-1; D is ambiguous. Germline CDR1 MNHEY, CDR2 SMNVEV (reference sequence). V dropped 3 bases and J dropped 6 bases, with 9 bases sitting between them. CDR3 length equals 13 residues.